These T cell receptor beta chains were read from a single sample in a study of shared clonotypes between healthy human individuals. The protocol was immunoSEQ multiplex PCR, while the TCRdb copy is restricted to in-frame clones and leaves out a portion. The table has about 500,000 clones, around 77% seen once. Material for sequencing was PBMCs. These receptors all stem from a woman aged 40 to 50 in good health. Some clones in this sample may be carry-over from other donors' samples. Each CDR3 is given with its conserved first and last residue. The D gene is left open where the match is weak. Some rows mark clone size as missing; the rest say once, few, many or name a class of expanded clone.

TRBD1	TRBJ1-5	.	TRBV6-1	TGTGCCAGCACTCCTAGGGACAGGGCGGCTCAGCCCCAGCATTTT	CASTPRDRAAQPQHF
TRBD1	TRBJ2-3	.	TRBV18	TGTGCCAGCTCACCACCTGGCAGGGGGCAAGCAGATACGCAGTATTTT	CASSPPGRGQADTQYF
TRBD1	TRBJ2-7	.	TRBV6-5	TGTGCCAGCAGTTACTGGCAGGGGGCCTACGAGCAGTACTTC	CASSYWQGAYEQYF
TRBD2	TRBJ2-3	many	TRBV7-9	TGTGCCAGCAGCTTGACCCTAGCGGGAGGGGCGATCGCAGATACGCAGTATTTT	CASSLTLAGGAIADTQYF
.	TRBJ1-4	.	TRBV6-1	TGTGCCAGCAGTGAAGCGGGAGGGAGGGGAAAACTGTTTTTT	CASSEAGGRGKLFF
.	TRBJ2-7	few	TRBV19	TGTGCCAGTAGTATTGACAGGACGCACGAGCAGTACTTC	CASSIDRTHEQYF
.	TRBJ2-5	.	TRBV18	TGTGCCAGCTCACCCGATATAGGGCAAGAGACCCAGTACTTC	CASSPDIGQETQYF
TRBD2	TRBJ2-3	.	TRBV25-1	TGTGCCAGCAGTATAGCGGGTACAGATACGCAGTATTTT	CASSIAGTDTQYF
.	TRBJ2-2	.	TRBV11-2	TGTGCCAGCAGCCCCAAGCCCAGGGAAATCGGCGGGGAGCTGTTTTTT	CASSPKPREIGGELFF
TRBD2	TRBJ2-1	.	TRBV7-9	TGTGCCAGCAGCTTAACAGCGGGAGGCTCCTACAATGAGCAGTTCTTC	CASSLTAGGSYNEQFF
.	TRBJ2-5	.	TRBV5-1	TGCGCCAGCAGCTTTCAGACTAACCAAGAGACCCAGTACTTC	CASSFQTNQETQYF
.	TRBJ2-7	.	TRBV11-2	TGTGCCAGCAGCTTAAGGGCGGGTTACGAGCAGTACTTC	CASSLRAGYEQYF
TRBD1	TRBJ1-2	.	TRBV7-8	TGTGCCAGCAGCTCGAATATCGGGACAGGGTATGGCTACACCTTC	CASSSNIGTGYGYTF
.	TRBJ2-1	.	TRBV19	TGTGCCAGTAGTAGGGACCCGAGCTCCTACAATGAGCAGTTCTTC	CASSRDPSSYNEQFF
.	TRBJ2-7	.	TRBV4-1	TGCGCCAGCAGCCAAGAGCAAACCCCATCTTACGAGCAGTACTTC	CASSQEQTPSYEQYF
TRBD2	TRBJ2-2	many	TRBV5-1	TGCGCCAGCAGCTTGGGGACTAGCGGGAACGGCGGGGAGCTGTTTTTT	CASSLGTSGNGGELFF
TRBD1	TRBJ2-7	.	TRBV7-9	TGTGCCAGCAGCCTTGTAACCGGGACAGGAGCCTACGAGCAGTACTTC	CASSLVTGTGAYEQYF
.	TRBJ1-2	.	TRBV28	TGTGCCTGGTTAGGGAACTATGGCTACACCTTC	CAWLGNYGYTF
.	TRBJ1-2	.	TRBV18	TGTGCCAGCTCCCGCGACAGACCCGATGGCTACACCTTC	CASSRDRPDGYTF
.	TRBJ1-2	.	TRBV7-2	TGTGCCAGCAGCCCGGGACCTAACTATGGCTACACCTTC	CASSPGPNYGYTF
.	TRBJ2-6	.	TRBV11-2	TGTGCCAGCAGCTTAGAGGGGAGCTCTGGGGCCAACGTCCTGACTTTC	CASSLEGSSGANVLTF
TRBD2	TRBJ2-2	.	TRBV18	TGTGCCAGCTCACCACGAGTAGCGGGAGTTGACGGGGAGCTGTTTTTT	CASSPRVAGVDGELFF
TRBD1	TRBJ1-2	.	TRBV5-5	TGTGCCAGCAGCTTGGCCCGCAATATGATGACAGGGGGCGCGGGCTATGGCTACACCTTC	CASSLARNMMTGGAGYGYTF
.	TRBJ2-7	.	TRBV5-6	TGTGCCAGCAGCAGATTAGTGGGGTACCCCTACGAGCAGTACTTC	CASSRLVGYPYEQYF
.	TRBJ1-2	few	TRBV29-1	TGCAGCGTTGAGGGGCAGGGCCCCTATGGCTACACCTTC	CSVEGQGPYGYTF
TRBD1	TRBJ2-7	.	TRBV30	TGTGCCTGGAGTCCTGGACAGGGGGTTTTCGAGCAGTACTTC	CAWSPGQGVFEQYF
.	TRBJ2-5	.	TRBV14	TGTGCCAGCCAACAAGTGGGCGGGGAGACCCAGTACTTC	CASQQVGGETQYF
.	TRBJ2-5	.	TRBV5-6	TGTGCCAGCAGCTTGTTTGGATTTCGGGACGAAGAGACCCAGTACTTC	CASSLFGFRDEETQYF
TRBD2	TRBJ2-4	.	TRBV4-1	TGCGCCAGCAGCCAAGGGACTAGCGGGAGGGCCGCGGCCAAAAACATTCAGTACTTC	CASSQGTSGRAAAKNIQYF
.	TRBJ2-5	.	TRBV27	TGTGCCAGCAGTTTAAATACAGGGTGGGAGACCCAGTACTTC	CASSLNTGWETQYF
.	TRBJ2-1	many	TRBV4-2	TGTGCCAGCAGCCAAGCGGGAACCTACAATGAGCAGTTCTTC	CASSQAGTYNEQFF
.	TRBJ2-6	.	TRBV5-4	TGTGCCAGCAGCTCGACAGTGGGGGCGGCCAACGTCCTGACTTTC	CASSSTVGAANVLTF
.	TRBJ2-7	many	TRBV5-4	TGTGCCAGCAGCTTGGACCCAGGGAACGAGCAGTACTTC	CASSLDPGNEQYF
TRBD1	TRBJ2-7	few	TRBV4-3	TGCGCCAGCAGCCAAGATGGGGACAGGTCGTTCGACGAGCAGTACTTC	CASSQDGDRSFDEQYF
TRBD1	TRBJ1-5	.	TRBV7-2	TGTGCCAGCAGCGATCTGGGACAGGGGGCTAGCCAGCCCCAGCATTTT	CASSDLGQGASQPQHF
TRBD2	TRBJ2-1	.	TRBV7-9	TGTGCCAGCAGCTTAGTTGCGGGAGCTCGCAATGAGCAGTTCTTC	CASSLVAGARNEQFF
TRBD2	TRBJ2-1	.	TRBV7-9	TGTGCCAGCAGCTTAGCGGGAGGGCCCGCCACTGAGCAGTTCTTC	CASSLAGGPATEQFF
.	TRBJ2-7	.	TRBV7-9	TGTGCCAGCAGCTTAAATAGGGGGGCGGTCTACGAGCAGTACTTC	CASSLNRGAVYEQYF
.	TRBJ2-7	few	TRBV7-9	TGTGCCAGCAGCTTAGTTCGGGCAGGGACGTACGAGCAGTACTTC	CASSLVRAGTYEQYF
TRBD2	TRBJ2-1	.	TRBV6-5	TGTGCCAGCAGTTACGAGCGGGATGGTGGTGAGCAGTTCTTC	CASSYERDGGEQFF
TRBD1	TRBJ1-2	.	TRBV7-2	TGTGCCAGCAGCCTTACGACAGGGTCTACCTATGGCTACACCTTC	CASSLTTGSTYGYTF
.	TRBJ1-1	few	TRBV29-1	TGCAGCGTTGGCGTGGGCGGGAACACTGAAGCTTTCTTT	CSVGVGGNTEAFF
.	TRBJ2-7	.	TRBV4-2	TGTGCCAGCAGCCAAGATAAAGGGGGTAGTGGGGAGCAGTACTTC	CASSQDKGGSGEQYF
.	TRBJ1-5	.	TRBV28	TGTGCCAGCAGGGGAGGGTTTCAGCCCCAGCATTTT	CASRGGFQPQHF
TRBD2	TRBJ2-7	.	TRBV27	TGTGCCAGCAGGTCGCTAGCGGGAGTTAGTGACGAGCAGTACTTC	CASRSLAGVSDEQYF